Listed below are T cell receptor beta chains from one sample, sequenced in a study of T cell responses to AZD1222 COVID-19 vaccine. This table comes from immunoSEQ multiplex PCR, and its TCRdb copy is limited to in-frame clones, with some not included. The sample carries roughly 110,000 clones, approximately 90% recorded once. The sequencing used peripheral blood, collected on day 0 of AZD1222 vaccination. Receptor source: an adult in good health. CDR3s include the opening cysteine and the closing phenylalanine or tryptophan. A D gene is named only where the DNA matches it firmly.

V gene: TRBV10-3; J gene: TRBJ2-1; D gene: NA; CDR3 protein: CAIGTLMSSYNEQFF; CDR3 DNA: TGTGCCATCGGGACACTTATGAGCTCCTACAATGAGCAGTTCTTC
V gene: TRBV4-3; J gene: TRBJ2-5; D gene: NA; CDR3 protein: CASSQGLGGETQYF; CDR3 DNA: TGCGCCAGCAGCCAAGGCCTAGGAGGAGAGACCCAGTACTTC
V gene: TRBV18; J gene: TRBJ2-7; D gene: TRBD1; CDR3 protein: CASSPGAGGSSYEQYF; CDR3 DNA: TGTGCCAGCTCACCAGGGGCAGGGGGCTCATCCTACGAGCAGTACTTC
V gene: TRBV28; J gene: TRBJ2-3; D gene: NA; CDR3 protein: CASKKQGTTDTQYF; CDR3 DNA: TGTGCCAGTAAAAAACAGGGCACGACAGATACGCAGTATTTT
V gene: TRBV3-1/TRBV3-2; J gene: TRBJ2-3; D gene: NA; CDR3 protein: CASSLPADTQYF; CDR3 DNA: TGTGCCAGCAGCCTCCCCGCAGATACGCAGTATTTT
V gene: TRBV19; J gene: TRBJ1-5; D gene: NA; CDR3 protein: CASSSLGEPQHF; CDR3 DNA: TGTGCCAGTAGTTCCCTCGGAGAGCCCCAGCATTTT
V gene: TRBV7-3; J gene: TRBJ2-1; D gene: TRBD2; CDR3 protein: CASSQRGEHEQFF; CDR3 DNA: TGTGCCAGCAGCCAGCGGGGGGAGCATGAGCAGTTCTTC
V gene: TRBV7-3; J gene: TRBJ1-4; D gene: NA; CDR3 protein: CASSLTSTAANEKLFF; CDR3 DNA: TGTGCCAGCAGCTTAACGTCCACAGCCGCAAATGAAAAACTGTTTTTT
V gene: TRBV9; J gene: TRBJ1-2; D gene: TRBD1; CDR3 protein: CASSESGTDYGYTF; CDR3 DNA: TGTGCCAGCAGCGAATCCGGGACAGACTATGGCTACACCTTC
V gene: TRBV10-3; J gene: TRBJ1-2; D gene: NA; CDR3 protein: CAISEAWGYGYTF; CDR3 DNA: TGTGCCATCAGTGAGGCCTGGGGCTATGGCTACACCTTC
V gene: TRBV6-1; J gene: TRBJ1-5; D gene: NA; CDR3 protein: CASSDGLGGQPQHF; CDR3 DNA: TGTGCCAGCAGTGATGGTTTGGGGGGTCAGCCCCAGCATTTT
V gene: TRBV28; J gene: TRBJ2-2; D gene: NA; CDR3 protein: CASSPPPANTGELFF; CDR3 DNA: TGTGCCAGCAGTCCCCCGCCAGCAAACACCGGGGAGCTGTTTTTT
V gene: TRBV18; J gene: TRBJ1-1; D gene: NA; CDR3 protein: CASSPKQGGTEAFF; CDR3 DNA: TGTGCCAGCTCACCAAAACAGGGTGGCACTGAAGCTTTCTTT
V gene: TRBV9; J gene: TRBJ2-3; D gene: NA; CDR3 protein: CASSVLDSATDTQYF; CDR3 DNA: TGTGCCAGCAGCGTACTGGACAGCGCCACAGATACGCAGTATTTT
V gene: TRBV6-6; J gene: TRBJ1-1; D gene: NA; CDR3 protein: CASSYLERSRAEAFF; CDR3 DNA: TGTGCCAGCAGTTACCTAGAACGATCCAGGGCTGAAGCTTTCTTT
V gene: TRBV3-1/TRBV3-2; J gene: TRBJ2-3; D gene: NA; CDR3 protein: CASSLGDDTQYF; CDR3 DNA: TGTGCCAGCAGCCTAGGGGATGATACGCAGTATTTT
V gene: TRBV7-2; J gene: TRBJ2-1; D gene: TRBD1; CDR3 protein: CASSIVSGTGANEQFF; CDR3 DNA: TGTGCCAGCAGCATAGTGTCCGGGACAGGAGCGAATGAGCAGTTCTTC
V gene: TRBV5-1; J gene: TRBJ1-3; D gene: NA; CDR3 protein: CASSPGAGNSGNTIYF; CDR3 DNA: TGCGCCAGCAGCCCCGGTGCCGGCAACTCTGGAAACACCATATATTTT
V gene: TRBV4-2; J gene: TRBJ1-6; D gene: NA; CDR3 protein: CASSQPGTAEALHF; CDR3 DNA: TGTGCCAGCAGCCAACCCGGGACGGCCGAGGCCCTCCACTTT
V gene: TRBV19; J gene: TRBJ2-7; D gene: NA; CDR3 protein: CASSKSNAEQYF; CDR3 DNA: TGTGCCAGTAGTAAGAGCAATGCCGAGCAGTACTTC
V gene: TRBV5-1; J gene: TRBJ2-3; D gene: NA; CDR3 protein: CASSSPRGLGLIDTQYF; CDR3 DNA: TGCGCCAGCAGCTCCCCCCGTGGGCTGGGACTTATAGATACGCAGTATTTT
V gene: TRBV12-5; J gene: TRBJ1-1; D gene: NA; CDR3 protein: CASGHDPWTAEAFF; CDR3 DNA: TGTGCTAGTGGTCACGACCCGTGGACAGCCGAAGCTTTCTTT
V gene: TRBV10-3; J gene: TRBJ1-3; D gene: TRBD1; CDR3 protein: CAIKQGATGNTIYF; CDR3 DNA: TGTGCCATCAAACAGGGGGCAACTGGAAACACCATATATTTT
V gene: TRBV5-1; J gene: TRBJ2-1; D gene: NA; CDR3 protein: CASSTPSLGNEQFF; CDR3 DNA: TGCGCCAGCAGCACCCCCTCCTTGGGGAATGAGCAGTTCTTC
V gene: TRBV6-5; J gene: TRBJ1-6; D gene: NA; CDR3 protein: CASSYSSASVNSPLHF; CDR3 DNA: TGTGCCAGCAGTTACAGTTCGGCCAGCGTTAATTCACCCCTCCACTTT
V gene: TRBV27; J gene: TRBJ1-1; D gene: NA; CDR3 protein: CASSLGTEAFF; CDR3 DNA: TGTGCCAGCAGTTTGGGCACTGAAGCTTTCTTT
V gene: TRBV7-2; J gene: TRBJ1-1; D gene: NA; CDR3 protein: CASSRNGPDEAFF; CDR3 DNA: TGTGCCAGCAGCCGAAACGGACCCGATGAAGCTTTCTTT
V gene: TRBV19; J gene: TRBJ1-4; D gene: NA; CDR3 protein: CASSIGRASAVEKLFF; CDR3 DNA: TGTGCCAGTAGTATAGGCCGGGCCTCGGCGGTTGAAAAACTGTTTTTT
V gene: TRBV5-1; J gene: TRBJ2-3; D gene: TRBD2; CDR3 protein: CASSLLAGVPTDTQYF; CDR3 DNA: TGCGCCAGCAGCTTGCTAGCGGGGGTTCCCACAGATACGCAGTATTTT
V gene: TRBV9; J gene: TRBJ2-2; D gene: NA; CDR3 protein: CASSVAPPGIQTGELFF; CDR3 DNA: TGTGCCAGCAGCGTAGCTCCCCCGGGAATACAGACCGGGGAGCTGTTTTTT
V gene: TRBV2; J gene: TRBJ1-2; D gene: TRBD1; CDR3 protein: CASSEDRGLYGYTF; CDR3 DNA: TGTGCCAGCAGTGAAGACAGGGGGCTGTATGGCTACACCTTC
V gene: TRBV5-4; J gene: TRBJ2-5; D gene: TRBD1; CDR3 protein: CASSLSGTGGTQYF; CDR3 DNA: TGTGCCAGCAGCTTGAGTGGGACAGGGGGGACCCAGTACTTC
V gene: TRBV19; J gene: TRBJ2-5; D gene: NA; CDR3 protein: CASSMVGLAYQETQYF; CDR3 DNA: TGTGCCAGTAGTATGGTTGGCCTCGCGTACCAAGAGACCCAGTACTTC
V gene: TRBV14; J gene: TRBJ1-5; D gene: NA; CDR3 protein: CASSPHSNQPQHF; CDR3 DNA: TGTGCCAGCAGCCCTCATAGCAATCAGCCCCAGCATTTT
V gene: TRBV6-2/TRBV6-3; J gene: TRBJ1-6; D gene: NA; CDR3 protein: CASSSRTGNSPLHF; CDR3 DNA: TGTGCCAGCAGTTCCCGGACGGGGAATTCACCCCTCCACTTT
V gene: TRBV3-1/TRBV3-2; J gene: TRBJ2-3; D gene: NA; CDR3 protein: CASSPTSDTQYF; CDR3 DNA: TGTGCCAGCAGCCCCACTTCAGATACGCAGTATTTT
V gene: TRBV2; J gene: TRBJ2-1; D gene: TRBD2; CDR3 protein: CASSEALRPRGLAGGLNEQFF; CDR3 DNA: TGTGCCAGCAGTGAAGCCCTTAGACCCCGTGGACTAGCGGGGGGGTTAAATGAGCAGTTCTTC
V gene: TRBV11-1; J gene: TRBJ1-2; D gene: NA; CDR3 protein: CASSLASRNRLSGYTF; CDR3 DNA: TGTGCCAGCAGCTTAGCTTCTCGGAACAGGCTCTCCGGCTACACCTTC
V gene: TRBV30; J gene: TRBJ1-2; D gene: NA; CDR3 protein: CAWQSGDSYGYTF; CDR3 DNA: TGTGCCTGGCAATCAGGGGATTCCTATGGCTACACCTTC
V gene: TRBV7-2; J gene: TRBJ2-3; D gene: NA; CDR3 protein: CASSPRKGVVDTQYF; CDR3 DNA: TGTGCCAGCAGCCCCCGGAAAGGGGTGGTAGATACGCAGTATTTT
V gene: TRBV18; J gene: TRBJ2-3; D gene: NA; CDR3 protein: CASSRSDADTQYF; CDR3 DNA: TGTGCCAGCTCACGGTCGGACGCAGATACGCAGTATTTT
V gene: TRBV7-9; J gene: TRBJ2-7; D gene: NA; CDR3 protein: CASSSGQQYF; CDR3 DNA: TGTGCCAGCAGCTCCGGACAGCAGTACTTC
V gene: TRBV6-6; J gene: TRBJ2-7; D gene: NA; CDR3 protein: CASSSQRGAEQYF; CDR3 DNA: TGTGCCAGCAGTTCCCAAAGGGGCGCCGAGCAGTACTTC
V gene: TRBV4-3; J gene: TRBJ2-3; D gene: NA; CDR3 protein: CASSQGLRVSTDTQYF; CDR3 DNA: TGCGCCAGCAGCCAGGGGTTGAGGGTAAGCACAGATACGCAGTATTTT
V gene: TRBV14; J gene: TRBJ2-5; D gene: NA; CDR3 protein: CASSQDVRDNLRETQYF; CDR3 DNA: TGTGCCAGCAGCCAAGATGTGAGGGACAACCTAAGGGAGACCCAGTACTTC
V gene: TRBV12-3/TRBV12-4; J gene: TRBJ1-2; D gene: NA; CDR3 protein: CASSLGGEGYTF; CDR3 DNA: TGTGCCAGCAGTTTAGGGGGGGAGGGCTACACCTTC
V gene: TRBV5-1; J gene: TRBJ1-4; D gene: NA; CDR3 protein: CASSPTLGATNEKLFF; CDR3 DNA: TGCGCCAGCAGCCCCACCCTGGGGGCAACTAATGAAAAACTGTTTTTT
V gene: TRBV13; J gene: TRBJ2-1; D gene: TRBD2; CDR3 protein: CASSLGTINEQFF; CDR3 DNA: TGTGCCAGCAGCCTGGGGACTATCAATGAGCAGTTCTTC
V gene: TRBV5-1; J gene: TRBJ1-2; D gene: TRBD1; CDR3 protein: CASSFWTGDYGYTF; CDR3 DNA: TGCGCCAGCAGCTTTTGGACAGGAGACTATGGCTACACCTTC
V gene: TRBV4-3; J gene: TRBJ1-5; D gene: NA; CDR3 protein: CASSPNDQGDQPQHF; CDR3 DNA: TGCGCCAGCAGCCCTAATGACCAAGGGGATCAGCCCCAGCATTTT
V gene: TRBV27; J gene: TRBJ2-7; D gene: NA; CDR3 protein: CASSLSFLSYEQYF; CDR3 DNA: TGTGCCAGCAGTTTAAGTTTTTTGAGCTACGAGCAGTACTTC
V gene: TRBV19; J gene: TRBJ1-6; D gene: NA; CDR3 protein: CASSKDPPRFGALNPLHF; CDR3 DNA: TGTGCCAGTAGTAAAGACCCCCCTCGCTTTGGGGCCCTTAATCCCCTCCACTTT
V gene: TRBV9; J gene: TRBJ2-7; D gene: NA; CDR3 protein: CASSPGSTYEQYF; CDR3 DNA: TGTGCCAGCAGCCCAGGTTCGACCTACGAGCAGTACTTC
V gene: TRBV19; J gene: TRBJ2-1; D gene: NA; CDR3 protein: CASGGPYNEQFF; CDR3 DNA: TGTGCCAGCGGGGGACCATACAATGAGCAGTTCTTC
V gene: TRBV3-1/TRBV3-2; J gene: TRBJ1-1; D gene: NA; CDR3 protein: CASSQDQGRAGSTEAFF; CDR3 DNA: TGTGCCAGCAGCCAAGATCAGGGGCGAGCGGGTAGCACTGAAGCTTTCTTT